Below, 20 T cell receptor beta chains from the same sample are listed, as sequenced in a study of T cells in Graves' hyperthyroidism and ophthalmopathy. It was RNA transcripts that yielded the amplified TCR beta CDR3 regions. HTBI primers were used for first-round RT-PCR of the TCR CDR3. One entry per CDR3 protein results from TCRdb running MiXCR on the multiplex PCR reads. The repertoire consists of 700,000 to 850,000 distinct CDR3 sequences, with approximately 40% occurring once and the leading ten covering 30% to 40%. Sequenced sample: blood. Receptor source: a woman aged 40 to 50 with Graves' hyperthyroidism.

This clonotype was counted many times. The V and J genes are TRBV9 and TRBJ1-4; TRBD1 agrees at 8 bases. Germline loops: CDR1 SGDLS, CDR2 YYNGEE. Trimming cost V 0 bases and J 6 bases; bases outside gene matches: 4. The CDR3 covers 15 residues. The DNA of the CDR3 is TGTGCCAGCAGCGTAGCGACAGGGGTGGATGAAAAACTGTTTTTT. Encoded protein: CASSVATGVDEKLFF. Complete variable domain (other parts from reference TRBV9 and TRBJ1-4): DSGVTQTPKHLITATGQRVTLRCSPRSGDLSVYWYQQSLDQGLQFLIQYYNGEERAKGNILERFSAQQFPDLHSELNLSSLELGDSALYFCASSVATGVDEKLFFGSGTQLSVL.

This clonotype was recorded a few times. V gene TRBV7-2 combines with J gene TRBJ2-3; no definite D call. CDR3 size: 10 residues. The V gene's germline CDR1 is SGHTA and CDR2 FQGNSA. Trimming pared 9 bases from V and 2 bases from J, leaving 3 bases between. The CDR3 nucleotides read TGTGCCAGTTTCACAGATACGCAGTATTTT. The encoded protein is CASFTDTQYF.

This chain connects TRBV2 to TRBJ1-2; D gene unclear. Germline CDR1 and CDR2: SNHLY and FYNNEI. V lost 5 bases and J 5 bases, leaving 12 bases between the germline ends. The CDR3 has 13 residues. CDR3 nucleotides: TGTGCCAGCAGTTTTGGGTACGGATATGGCTACACCTTC. Its protein is CASSFGYGYGYTF.

Many counts were recorded for this clonotype. V and J are TRBV5-6 and TRBJ1-1; unclear D gene. V gave up 0 bases and J gave up 10 bases, with 13 bases separating them. Germline CDR1 SGHDT, CDR2 YYEEEE. The CDR3 spans 13 residues. Written as DNA, the CDR3 is TGTGCCAGCAGCTTGGGAGGTTACATGAGAGCTTTCTTT. It yields the protein CASSLGGYMRAFF.

This clonotype has a handful of counts. The V gene is TRBV10-3, the J gene TRBJ1-1; D possibly corresponds to TRBD1 (6 bases). Looked up from germline, CDR1 is ENHRY and CDR2 is SYGVKD. The length of the CDR3 is 15 residues. The V and J ends lost 3 bases and 0 bases respectively, with 11 bases between them. As DNA, the CDR3 is TGTGCCATCAGTGATCCAGGGGCGATGAACACTGAAGCTTTCTTT. It yields the protein CAISDPGAMNTEAFF.

This clonotype was recorded many times. V gene TRBV4-3 combines with J gene TRBJ1-5, with a tentative D call TRBD1 (6 bases). V dropped 4 bases and J dropped 1 base, with 11 bases sitting between them. The CDR3 loop spans 15 amino acids. Looked up from germline, CDR1 is LGHNA and CDR2 is YSLEER. The CDR3 here is CASSPRTASNQPQHF. The CDR3 DNA follows: TGCGCCAGCAGCCCTCGGACAGCGAGCAATCAGCCCCAGCATTTT.

The rearrangement uses TRBV28 and TRBJ2-7; no clear D gene. The length of the CDR3 is 15 residues. The germline V gene has CDR1 MDHEN and CDR2 SYDVKM. The V end was cut by 2 bases, the J end by 4 bases, with 15 bases between. The CDR3 DNA reads as TGTGCCAGCAGTTTAGGCGACGTGGCCGTATACGAGCAGTACTTC. This translates into CASSLGDVAVYEQYF.

This clonotype has ten or more counts. The J gene is TRBJ1-2, the V gene TRBV29-1; D is ambiguous. Per the germline V gene, CDR1 is SQVTM and CDR2 is ANQGSEA. CDR3 length: 13 amino acids. V was pared by 3 bases and J by 8 bases, with 16 bases between. This CDR3 reads CSVDLGGERGYTF. CDR3 DNA: TGCAGCGTTGATCTAGGCGGAGAGAGGGGCTACACCTTC.

This chain links TRBV10-2 with TRBJ1-4; 12 bases match TRBD1. CDR3 length equals 16 residues. V gave up 6 bases and J gave up 6 bases; unmatched junction bases: 8. The germline V gene encodes CDR1 WSHSY and CDR2 SAAADI. CDR3 region: CASRPSGQGAHEKLFF. In nucleotides, the CDR3 is TGCGCCAGCAGGCCCTCGGGACAGGGGGCGCATGAAAAACTGTTTTTT.

This chain uses TRBV2 with TRBJ1-1; perhaps TRBD1 as D (6 bases). V lost 2 bases and J lost 11, with 9 bases in between. The CDR3 length is 11 residues. Germline V gives CDR1 SNHLY, CDR2 FYNNEI. CDR3 in DNA: TGTGCCAGCAGTGAAACGGGGGCGGCTTTCTTT. Encoded protein: CASSETGAAFF.

V is TRBV7-9 and J is TRBJ2-2; weak D call: TRBD2 (6 bases). This CDR3 comprises 16 residues. The germline CDR1 and CDR2 sequences are SEHNR and FQNEAQ (reference sequence). Trimming took 4 bases from V and 4 from J, leaving 16 bases between them. CDR3 bases: TGTGCCAGCAGCTCGACGGGACTTGTCATCACCGGGGAGCTGTTTTTT. It yields the protein CASSSTGLVITGELFF.

This clonotype was detected many times. This chain connects TRBV29-1 to TRBJ1-4; no definite D call. This CDR3 region has 14 residues. CDR1 is SQVTM and CDR2 is ANQGSEA in the germline V gene. V was cut by 4 bases and J by 8 bases, with 17 bases left in between. CDR3 sequence (DNA): TGCAGCGTTGCGGTGTCTAACGGGGTAGAAAAACTGTTTTTT. This sequence encodes CSVAVSNGVEKLFF.

Regarding this clonotype: A read error is the likely source, as a far larger clone sits one nucleotide away. The chain joins TRBV20-1 to TRBJ2-5; 10 positions agree with TRBD2. The germline V gene encodes CDR1 DFQATT and CDR2 SNEGSKA (reference sequence). After removal of 5 bases from V and 3 bases from J, the junction contained 3 bases not matched to a gene. The CDR3 totals 13 residues. This CDR3 reads CSAGLAGEETQYF. CDR3 bases: TGCAGTGCTGGGCTAGCGGGGGAAGAGACCCAGTACTTC.

The table lists this clonotype with many counts. This chain links TRBV6-2 or TRBV6-3 with TRBJ2-6; 10 bases agree with TRBD1. The J segment lost 2 bases and the V segment lost 6 bases, leaving 7 bases of the junction unmatched. This CDR3 comprises 17 residues. Germline CDR1 is MNHEY and CDR2 is SVGEGT. CDR3 coding DNA: TGTGCCAGCAGCCGTGGGACAGGGGTGGCTGGGGCCAACGTCCTGACTTTC. It encodes CASSRGTGVAGANVLTF.

V is TRBV11-3 and J is TRBJ1-1; 8 bases match TRBD1. The J segment lost 8 bases and the V segment lost 5 bases, leaving 10 bases of the junction unmatched. This CDR3 has 14 residues. CDR1 and CDR2 (germline): SGHNT, YENEEA. CDR3 residues: CASSLGQGFAEAFF. The DNA for the CDR3 is TGTGCCAGCAGCCTTGGACAGGGTTTTGCCGAAGCTTTCTTT.

The chain recombines TRBV7-2 with TRBJ2-5; D uncertain. The germline gives CDR1 SGHTA, CDR2 FQGNSA. Trimming stripped 1 base from V and 9 bases from J, with 18 bases between. This CDR3 is 15 amino acids long. The CDR3, as DNA: TGTGCCAGCAGCTTAGACCCGGGCTCCAATCAGCCCCAGTACTTC. Protein: CASSLDPGSNQPQYF.

The chain couples TRBV29-1 to TRBJ2-4, with D perhaps TRBD2 (6 bases). V dropped 6 bases and J dropped 5 bases, with 14 bases sitting between them. The germline V gene has CDR1 SQVTM and CDR2 ANQGSEA. The CDR3 contains 13 residues. The CDR3 protein is CSVEGLMENIQYF. In DNA, the CDR3 is TGCAGCGTCGAGGGACTGATGGAAAACATTCAGTACTTC.

This clonotype was seen at least ten times. The chain joins TRBV7-9 to TRBJ1-4; D unresolved. This CDR3 is 11 amino acids long. CDR1 and CDR2 from the germline V gene are SEHNR and FQNEAQ (reference sequence). V gave up 5 bases and J gave up 11 bases, with 9 bases separating them. Written as DNA, the CDR3 is TGTGCCAGCAGCGAGGAAGGGAAACTGTTTTTT. This sequence encodes CASSEEGKLFF.

In its sample, this clonotype was seen a few times. The chain combines TRBV9 with TRBJ2-2, with TRBD2 matching 8 bases. With V trimmed by 4 bases and J by 7 bases, 9 bases remained unmatched. This CDR3 is built from 15 residues. Germline-derived CDR1 and CDR2 are SGDLS and YYNGEE. The CDR3 here is CASSQALSGVGELFF. The DNA for the CDR3 is TGTGCCAGCAGCCAAGCCCTTAGCGGGGTCGGGGAGCTGTTTTTT.

This rearrangement joins TRBV5-1 to TRBJ1-2; D call uncertain. The CDR3 consists of 15 residues. Germline CDR1 and CDR2: SGHRS and YFSETQ. Trimming stripped 0 bases from V and 3 bases from J, with 12 bases between. The CDR3 DNA follows: TGCGCCAGCAGCTTGGTTCCGGGTTCGGACTATGGCTACACCTTC. It specifies CASSLVPGSDYGYTF.